These 27 T cell receptor beta chains came from one sample sequenced in a study of T cells of healthy individuals. TCRdb independently ran MiXCR on the 5' RACE reads; one entry per CDR3 protein. The data hold nearly 100,000 distinct CDR3 sequences, with roughly 18% observed a single time. These receptors were taken from a human donor in good health.

This clonotype has more than one count but fewer than ten. The rearrangement links TRBV28 to TRBJ1-2; D uncertain. This CDR3 has 10 residues. Germline V lookup: CDR1 MDHEN, CDR2 SYDVKM. V was trimmed by 8 bases and J by 8 bases, leaving 9 bases between them. CDR3 in amino acids: CASRSLGYTF. CDR3 DNA sequence: TGTGCCAGCCGTTCATTAGGCTACACCTTC.

The CDR3 coding sequence is TGTGCCAGCAGTTCTCAGGGGGCGCGGGGCTACACCTTC. This sequence encodes CASSSQGARGYTF. This chain uses TRBV27 with TRBJ1-2; 8 positions match TRBD1. With V trimmed by 4 bases and J by 8 bases, 6 bases remained unmatched. Per germline, CDR1 MNHEY and CDR2 SMNVEV (reference sequence). The CDR3 is 13 residues long.

In its sample, this clonotype was seen many times. The rearrangement uses TRBV7-2 and TRBJ2-1; 11 bases map to TRBD2. Germline loops: CDR1 SGHTA, CDR2 FQGNSA. The ends lost 6 bases at V and 4 bases at J; junction bases unmatched: 5. The CDR3 loop spans 15 amino acids. CDR3: CASRRGLAEYNEQFF. The CDR3 DNA sequence: TGTGCCAGCAGACGGGGACTAGCGGAATACAATGAGCAGTTCTTC.

This clonotype was observed at least ten times. The chain combines TRBV7-9 with TRBJ2-5; 7 positions agree with TRBD1. This CDR3 comprises 11 residues. V dropped 2 bases and J dropped 9; count of bases not matched to a gene: 0. Germline V CDR1 and CDR2: SEHNR, FQNEAQ (reference sequence). CDR3 residues: CASSLQGAQYF. CDR3 sequence (DNA): TGTGCCAGCAGCTTACAGGGGGCCCAGTACTTC.

This clonotype was counted ten times or more. CDR3 residues: CASSQVGHGRGTEAFF. DNA for the CDR3: TGCGCCAGCAGCCAAGTCGGACATGGACGGGGCACTGAAGCTTTCTTT. The rearrangement links TRBV4-3 to TRBJ1-1; a possible D gene is TRBD1 (5 bases). V was clipped by 1 base and J by 4 bases, with 16 bases between them. Germline loops: CDR1 LGHNA, CDR2 YSLEER. The CDR3 covers 16 residues.

This clonotype came up a few times. The chain combines TRBV5-1 with TRBJ2-1, with D uncertain. This CDR3 is 14 amino acids long. Trimming cost V 0 bases and J 7 bases, with 11 bases left between them. Germline-derived CDR1 and CDR2 are SGHRS and YFSETQ. CDR3 DNA sequence: TGCGCCAGCAGCTTGGAACGGGCTCGTAATGAGCAGTTCTTC. This translates into CASSLERARNEQFF.

This clonotype was counted many times. The rearrangement uses TRBV11-1 and TRBJ2-7; D is uncertain. The CDR3 spans 11 residues. The V and J ends lost 5 bases and 3 bases respectively, with 5 bases between them. From germline, CDR1 is SGHAT and CDR2 FQDESV (reference sequence). The CDR3 DNA reads TGTGCCAGCAGCGCCGACTACGAGCAGTACTTC. It is translated as CASSADYEQYF.

The table lists this clonotype with a few counts. This sequence joins TRBV29-1 and TRBJ2-3, with no clear D. This CDR3 has 14 residues. V was pared by 4 bases and J by 5 bases, with 16 bases between. The germline V gene encodes CDR1 SQVTM and CDR2 ANQGSEA. The DNA for the CDR3 is TGCAGCGTTGTGGGCGGAAGTGACAAAGATACGCAGTATTTT. Translated, it gives CSVVGGSDKDTQYF.

This clonotype has more than one count but fewer than ten. The chain combines TRBV23-1 with TRBJ2-2; 10 nucleotides agree with TRBD2. TRBV23-1 counts as an open reading frame of uncertain function. CDR3 length equals 17 residues. The trim removed 3 bases at V and 4 bases at J, leaving 8 bases unmatched. The CDR3 protein is CASSHPSGSSSTGELFF. CDR3 DNA: TGCGCCAGCAGTCACCCTAGCGGGAGTTCGAGCACCGGGGAGCTGTTTTTT.

Only a few counts were recorded for this clonotype. The chain joins TRBV29-1 to TRBJ2-3; 10 bases agree with TRBD1. The germline V gene encodes CDR1 SQVTM and CDR2 ANQGSEA. The J segment lost 4 bases and the V segment lost 6 bases, leaving 7 bases of the junction unmatched. This CDR3 contains 14 residues. The CDR3 nucleotides read TGCAGCGTGGTCGGGACAGGGGCTTCAGATACGCAGTATTTT. Translating gives CSVVGTGASDTQYF.

This clonotype has at least ten counts. The chain recombines TRBV12-3 or TRBV12-4 with TRBJ2-7; no reliable D call. Trimming stripped 6 bases from V and 3 bases from J, with 21 bases between. This CDR3 is 16 amino acids long. CDR3 residues: CASSPVLRANLYEQYF. CDR3 coding DNA: TGTGCCAGCAGCCCCGTTTTAAGGGCCAATCTCTACGAGCAGTACTTC.

This clonotype was counted only a few times. The rearrangement uses TRBV20-1 and TRBJ2-2, with 12 bases lining up with TRBD2. V shed 3 bases, J shed 4 bases, and the junction held 6 bases outside the gene matches. This CDR3 spans 16 amino acids. From germline, CDR1 is DFQATT and CDR2 SNEGSKA (reference sequence). CDR3 bases: TGCAGTGCTAGGTCTAGCGGGAGGGCCGGCACCGGGGAGCTGTTTTTT. Translated, it gives CSARSSGRAGTGELFF.

The V call is TRBV28, the J call TRBJ1-2, with a weak D call TRBD1 (5 bases). CDR1 and CDR2 (germline): MDHEN, SYDVKM. Trimming shortened V by 6 bases and J by 6 bases, and 14 bases separated the two germline ends. The CDR3 is 13 amino acids. The CDR3 coding sequence is TGTGCCAGCAGCCCAACCAGGGTTAATGGCTACACCTTC. It codes for CASSPTRVNGYTF.

The CDR3 spells CASSRDLQETQYF. CDR3 DNA: TGTGCCAGCAGCCGGGACCTCCAAGAGACCCAGTACTTC. The gene calls are TRBV28 and TRBJ2-5; possibly TRBD1 or TRBD2 for D (5 bases each). Trimming removed 6 bases at V and 1 base at J, with 9 bases between. CDR3 length equals 13 residues. CDR1 is MDHEN, CDR2 SYDVKM, per germline.

The sample holds a few counts of this clonotype. The chain links TRBV5-1 to TRBJ1-1, with TRBD1 matching 8 bases. V lost 4 bases, J lost 3 bases, and 20 bases stayed unmatched. This CDR3 is built from 19 residues. In germline, CDR1 is SGHRS, CDR2 YFSETQ. The CDR3 sequence is CASSPRTGFALAGDTEAFF. CDR3 nucleotides: TGCGCCAGCAGCCCCCGGACAGGGTTTGCTCTAGCAGGGGACACTGAAGCTTTCTTT.

This clonotype was detected only a few times. The rearrangement links TRBV29-1 to TRBJ2-2; D is perhaps TRBD2 (6 bases). Germline loops: CDR1 SQVTM, CDR2 ANQGSEA. This CDR3 has 14 residues. V lost 0 bases, J lost 2 bases, and 7 bases lay in between. CDR3: CSVEERGNTGELFF. The CDR3 nucleotides are TGCAGCGTTGAAGAGCGGGGTAACACCGGGGAGCTGTTTTTT.

This clonotype showed up just a few times. The chain links TRBV20-1 to TRBJ2-6; unclear D gene. The germline gives CDR1 DFQATT, CDR2 SNEGSKA (reference sequence). CDR3 size: 14 residues. Trimming stripped 2 bases from V and 0 bases from J, with 5 bases between. The CDR3 DNA follows: TGCAGTGCTAGAAAGGGCTCTGGGGCCAACGTCCTGACTTTC. Its translation is CSARKGSGANVLTF.

This clonotype has more than one count but fewer than ten. The chain couples TRBV2 to TRBJ2-2; 7 nucleotides agree with TRBD2. The CDR3 is made up of 17 amino acids. Germline V lookup: CDR1 SNHLY, CDR2 FYNNEI. With 3 bases clipped from V and 2 bases from J, the junction kept 9 bases outside the gene matches. The CDR3 loop reads CASSDGAAGVNTGELFF. CDR3 DNA sequence: TGTGCCAGCAGTGATGGGGCTGCGGGGGTCAACACCGGGGAGCTGTTTTTT.

There are a few counts of this clonotype. The chain has TRBV7-3 and TRBJ2-6; unclear D gene. There are 16 residues in the CDR3. V lost 2 bases to trimming and J lost 2 bases, with 10 bases between them. Germline V CDR1 and CDR2: SGHTA, FQGTGA. In nucleotides, the CDR3 is TGTGCCAGCAGCTTATCTCCGAGAGCTGGGGCCAACGTCCTGACTTTC. As protein: CASSLSPRAGANVLTF.

This chain links TRBV5-1 with TRBJ2-1; 8 bases are shared with TRBD2. This CDR3 comprises 16 residues. With 0 bases clipped from V and 7 bases from J, the junction kept 9 bases outside the gene matches. Per the germline V gene, CDR1 is SGHRS and CDR2 is YFSETQ. CDR3 sequence reads: CASSLATEREWNEQFF. In nucleotides, the CDR3 is TGCGCCAGCAGCTTGGCCACAGAGCGGGAGTGGAATGAGCAGTTCTTC.

This chain uses TRBV20-1 with TRBJ1-1; D gene uncertain. V was trimmed by 5 bases and J by 3 bases, leaving 13 bases between them. The CDR3 sequence is 13 residues long. The germline V gene has CDR1 DFQATT and CDR2 SNEGSKA (reference sequence). CDR3 sequence reads: CSARSATDTEAFF. Written as DNA, the CDR3 is TGCAGTGCTCGATCGGCCACCGACACTGAAGCTTTCTTT.

The gene calls are TRBV7-2 and TRBJ2-6; D unclear. The CDR3 has 18 amino acids. Germline-derived CDR1 and CDR2 are SGHTA and FQGNSA. With 1 base removed from V and 0 bases from J, the gap between germline ends came to 13 bases. The CDR3: CASSLDLVDPSGANVLTF. For the CDR3, the DNA is TGTGCCAGCAGCTTAGACCTAGTAGATCCCTCTGGGGCCAACGTCCTGACTTTC. The variable domain in full, completed from reference TRBV7-2 and TRBJ2-6, reads GAGVSQSPSNKVTEKGKDVELRCDPISGHTALYWYRQSLGQGLEFLIYFQGNSAPDKSGLPSDRFSAERTGGSVSTLTIQRTQQEDSAVYLCASSLDLVDPSGANVLTFGAGSRLTVL.

The chain carries TRBV29-1 and TRBJ2-2; D may be TRBD1 (6 bases). Trimming shortened V by 5 bases and J by 5 bases, and 9 bases separated the two germline ends. Per the germline V gene, CDR1 is SQVTM and CDR2 is ANQGSEA. This CDR3 contains 12 residues. CDR3 DNA: TGCAGCGTTCCAGGGGATACCGGGGAGCTGTTTTTT. This gives the protein CSVPGDTGELFF.

This clonotype showed up many times. V usage is TRBV27 and J usage is TRBJ2-7; D gene uncertain. Germline lookup yields CDR1 MNHEY and CDR2 SMNVEV (reference sequence). There are 12 residues in the CDR3. V was trimmed by 6 bases and J by 3 bases, leaving 9 bases between them. Here the CDR3 reads CASSLDNYEQYF. The CDR3 DNA is TGTGCCAGCAGCCTCGACAACTACGAGCAGTACTTC.

The rearrangement uses TRBV5-1 and TRBJ2-7, with D possibly being TRBD2 (6 bases). The CDR3 runs to 15 residues. Germline V gene sequence: CDR1 SGHRS, CDR2 YFSETQ. V gave up 0 bases and J gave up 6 bases, with 16 bases separating them. For the CDR3, the DNA is TGCGCCAGCAGCTTGGTCACGGGAGAGGGTCGCGAGCAGTACTTC. Translation: CASSLVTGEGREQYF.

This clonotype was counted at least ten times. The chain couples TRBV7-2 to TRBJ1-2; 7 bases are shared with TRBD1. Per the germline V gene, CDR1 is SGHTA and CDR2 is FQGNSA. V trimming: 4 bases; J trimming: 5 bases; junction bases outside the gene matches: 4. The CDR3 length is 13 residues. The CDR3 reads CASSSQGWYGYTF. Here the CDR3 DNA reads TGTGCCAGCAGCTCACAGGGGTGGTATGGCTACACCTTC.

This sequence joins TRBV20-1 and TRBJ1-2; 7 bases match TRBD1. CDR1 is DFQATT, CDR2 SNEGSKA, per germline (reference sequence). CDR3 length: 10 amino acids. The CDR3 reads CRLTGEVHTF. In nucleotides, the CDR3 is TGCAGGCTCACAGGGGAGGTTCACACCTTC.